This entry describes one T cell receptor (beta chain). The germline V gene encodes CDR1 SGHDN and CDR2 FVKESK. Trimming cost V 3 bases and J 0 bases; bases outside gene matches: 4. This CDR3 has 16 residues. The time point denotes: blood at routine non-recurrence follow-up after resection. The study sequenced unsorted whole RNA from tumor, nontumor lung or frozen PBMC. This entry is derived from a study of spatial heterogeneity in lung cancer. Each CDR3 protein is one row after TCRdb ran MiXCR on the 5' RACE reads. The sample has 50,000 or so distinct CDR3 sequences; 12% are singletons. This chain uses TRBV14 with TRBJ2-1; 8 positions agree with TRBD2. The origin of this receptor is a male donor with early-stage non-small cell lung cancer. The sample was PBMCs, taken at follow-up. The CDR3 DNA sequence: TGTGCCAGCAGCCACCGAAGCGGGAGCTCCTACAATGAGCAGTTCTTC. This sequence encodes CASSHRSGSSYNEQFF.